This T cell receptor (beta chain) was profiled in a study of blood T cell repertoires in COVID-19. The CDR3 sequence is 14 residues long. The germline V gene encodes CDR1 SGHKS and CDR2 YYEKEE (reference sequence). V lost 8 bases and J lost 1, with 13 bases in between. Generated by immunoSEQ multiplex PCR, the TCRdb table keeps only in-frame clones and is missing some. The repertoire holds about 280,000 clones, nearly 90% seen once, with 1.7% in the top ten. Sequencing used PBMCs or T cells enriched from blood (not recorded which). This receptor was identified in a woman between 18 and 29 years old with acute COVID-19. The J gene is TRBJ1-3, the V gene TRBV5-5; no reliable D call. CDR3 region: CASSKRGSGNTIYF. CDR3 nucleotides: TGTGCCAGTAGTAAGCGGGGATCTGGAAACACCATATATTTT.